This TCR beta chain was sequenced for a study of beta chain features in type 1 diabetes. The entirety of the isolated RNA underwent reverse transcription, so expressed TCRB transcripts were sequenced. The assay was immunoSEQ multiplex PCR, and TCRdb's table has in-frame clones only and misses some. The sample comprises about 240,000 clones, 25% to 30% of which are singletons, and 3% to 4% rests with the top ten. This clone showed up just a few times. CDR1 SGHNT and CDR2 YYREEE come from the germline V gene (reference sequence). The CDR3 extends over 15 amino acids. Trimming pared 4 bases from V and 0 bases from J, leaving 12 bases between.

This sequence was found in a man aged 25 to 40 in good health. The chain employs TRBV5-4 and TRBJ2-3; no reliable D call. The specimen sequenced was central memory CD4+ T cells from blood. In DNA, the CDR3 is TGTGCCAGCAGCCAAAGTCAAGGAAGCACAGATACGCAGTATTTT. Translating it yields CASSQSQGSTDTQYF.